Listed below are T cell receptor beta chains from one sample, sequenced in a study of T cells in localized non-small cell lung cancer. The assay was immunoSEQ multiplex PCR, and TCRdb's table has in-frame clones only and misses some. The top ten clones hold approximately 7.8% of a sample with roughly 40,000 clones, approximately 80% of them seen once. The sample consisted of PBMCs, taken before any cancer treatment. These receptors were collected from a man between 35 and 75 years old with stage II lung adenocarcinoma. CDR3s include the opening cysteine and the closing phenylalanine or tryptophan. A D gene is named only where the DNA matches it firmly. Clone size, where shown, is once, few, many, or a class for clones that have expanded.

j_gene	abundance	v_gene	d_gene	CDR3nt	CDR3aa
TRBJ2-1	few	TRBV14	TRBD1	TGTGCCAGCAGCCAAGATCGGGACAGGGTGTTCTTC	CASSQDRDRVFF
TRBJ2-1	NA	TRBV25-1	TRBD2	TGTGCCAGCAGTGAACTACTAGGGAGGGTGGGAGAGCAGTTCTTC	CASSELLGRVGEQFF
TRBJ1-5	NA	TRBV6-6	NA	TGTGCCAGCCGGGACCTATCCGCTTATCAGCCCCAGCATTTT	CASRDLSAYQPQHF
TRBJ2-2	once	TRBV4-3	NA	TGCGCCAGCAGCCAAACCTTACGGAACACCGGGGAGCTGTTTTTT	CASSQTLRNTGELFF
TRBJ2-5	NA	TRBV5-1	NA	TGCGCCAGCAGCTTGGCCGCAGGGCTCCAAGAGGCCCAGTACTTC	CASSLAAGLQEAQYF
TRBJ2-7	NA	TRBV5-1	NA	TGCGCCAGCAGCTTGGAACCGAATTCCTACGAGCAGTACTTC	CASSLEPNSYEQYF
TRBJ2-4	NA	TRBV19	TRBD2	TGTGCCAGTAGTAGGGACTACACCGGAGGCAAAAACATTCAGTACTTC	CASSRDYTGGKNIQYF
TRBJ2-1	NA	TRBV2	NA	TGTGCCAGCGAAGTCCAGAGGAATGAGCAGTTCTTC	CASEVQRNEQFF
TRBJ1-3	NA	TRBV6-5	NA	TGTGCCAGCTCCACGGGAAACACCATATATTTT	CASSTGNTIYF
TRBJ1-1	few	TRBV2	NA	TGTGCCAGCAGTGTTGGTCCAGCGAACACTGAAGCTTTCTTT	CASSVGPANTEAFF
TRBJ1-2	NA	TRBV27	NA	TGTGCCAGCGGGAGGTTTTCTCAAAGACTCTATGGCTACACCTTC	CASGRFSQRLYGYTF
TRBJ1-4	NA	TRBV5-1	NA	TGCGCCAGCAGCCCAGCGGCGGGGAGGAGTGAAAAACTGTTTTTT	CASSPAAGRSEKLFF
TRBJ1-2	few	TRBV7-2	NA	TGTGCCAGCAGCTTAGCTACAGCTTCTGTCTATGGCTACACCTTC	CASSLATASVYGYTF
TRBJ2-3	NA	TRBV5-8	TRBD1	TGTGCCAGCAGCTTTTCGGGACAGGCTAGCACAGATACGCAGTATTTT	CASSFSGQASTDTQYF
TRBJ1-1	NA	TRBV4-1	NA	TGCGCCAGCAGCCAAGATCCTTATAGGGGGGGCCGCACTGAAGCTTTCTTT	CASSQDPYRGGRTEAFF
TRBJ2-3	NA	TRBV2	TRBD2	TGTGCCAGCAGTGACAGCGGGGGTACAGATACGCAGTATTTT	CASSDSGGTDTQYF
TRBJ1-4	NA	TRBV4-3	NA	TGCGCCAGCAGCCAAGAGGGGGCGCGTGAAAAACTGTTTTTT	CASSQEGAREKLFF
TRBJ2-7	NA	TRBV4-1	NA	TGCGCCAGCAGCCAAGGGGTCCTGAGACCCGTCTACGAGCAGTACTTC	CASSQGVLRPVYEQYF
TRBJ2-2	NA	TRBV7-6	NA	TGTGCCAGCAGCTTAGTACTAGGGGAGCTGTTTTTT	CASSLVLGELFF
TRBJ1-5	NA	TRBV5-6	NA	TGTGCCAGCAGCTTACAGGGTCCCAATCAGCCCCAGCATTTT	CASSLQGPNQPQHF
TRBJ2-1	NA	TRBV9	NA	TGTGCCAGCAGCGACCGAGGGGACTTAGGGAATGAGCAGTTCTTC	CASSDRGDLGNEQFF
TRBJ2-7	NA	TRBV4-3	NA	TGCGCCAGCAGCCAAGAACAGGTCCCCTCCTACGAGCAGTACTTC	CASSQEQVPSYEQYF
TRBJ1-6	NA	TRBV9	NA	TGTGCCAGCAGCCCAGGCCGAAATTCACCCCTCCACTTT	CASSPGRNSPLHF
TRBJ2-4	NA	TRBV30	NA	TGTGCCTCATCTTTGGGAACAGCCAAAAACATTCAGTACTTC	CASSLGTAKNIQYF
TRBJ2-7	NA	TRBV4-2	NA	TGTGCCAGCAGCCAAGGACCGGGGGCAGACTACGAGCAGTACTTC	CASSQGPGADYEQYF
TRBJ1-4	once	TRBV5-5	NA	TGTGCCAGCATCTATCTAGGGCGTGAAAAACTGTTTTTT	CASIYLGREKLFF
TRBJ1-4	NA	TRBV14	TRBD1	TGTGCCAGCAGCCAAGCGGGACAGTATGAAGAAAAACTGTTTTTT	CASSQAGQYEEKLFF
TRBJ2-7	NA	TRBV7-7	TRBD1	TGTGCTAGCAGCCCAGGGGGCGCAGGCTCCTACGAGCAGTACTTC	CASSPGGAGSYEQYF
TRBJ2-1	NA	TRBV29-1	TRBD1	TGCAGCGCCGTTAGAGGACAGGGGGTCAATAATGAGCAGTTCTTC	CSAVRGQGVNNEQFF
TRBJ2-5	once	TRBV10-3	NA	TGTGCCATCAGTGAGTCGGACAGAGTGTTTGGGACCCAGTACTTC	CAISESDRVFGTQYF
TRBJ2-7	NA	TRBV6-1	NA	TGTGCCATCGGAGGGGGCTACGAGCAGTACTTC	CAIGGGYEQYF
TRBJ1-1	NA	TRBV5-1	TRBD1	TGCGCCAGCAGCTCACCGGGACAGGGATACACTGAAGCTTTCTTT	CASSSPGQGYTEAFF
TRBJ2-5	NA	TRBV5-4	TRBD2	TGTGCCAGCAGCGATGGACGGGTAGCGGGAGAAGAGACCCAGTACTTC	CASSDGRVAGEETQYF
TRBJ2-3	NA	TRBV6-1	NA	TGTGCCAGCAGGACGGGAGCCCCGGGAGATACGCAGTATTTT	CASRTGAPGDTQYF
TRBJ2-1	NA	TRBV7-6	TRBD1	TGTGCCAGCAGCTTAGAGCTGGAGACAGGGATTTACAGGGTGTCCTACAATGAGCAGTTCTTC	CASSLELETGIYRVSYNEQFF
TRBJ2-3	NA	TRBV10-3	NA	TGTGCCATCAGTCCCTCAGCTCCGGGAGCCTCCGTCACAGATACGCAGTATTTT	CAISPSAPGASVTDTQYF
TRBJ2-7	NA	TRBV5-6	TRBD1	TGTGCCAGCAGCTTGGCGCGGGACAGGGTCTCCTACGAGCAGTACTTC	CASSLARDRVSYEQYF
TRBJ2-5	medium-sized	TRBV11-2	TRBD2	TGTGCCAGCAGCTCCCTGGGGGGGACTGGAGAGACCCAGTACTTC	CASSSLGGTGETQYF
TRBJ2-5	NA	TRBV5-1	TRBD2	TGCGCCAGCAGCTTGGCAGGGAGCGGGGCTGAGACCCAGTACTTC	CASSLAGSGAETQYF
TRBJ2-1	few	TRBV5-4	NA	TGTGCCACCAAGTTTAGGGGGGCTAGCTCCTACAATGAGCAGTTCTTC	CATKFRGASSYNEQFF
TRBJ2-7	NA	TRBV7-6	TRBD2	TGTGCCAGCAGCTCCAGTAGCGGGAGCCTCGAGCAGTACTTC	CASSSSSGSLEQYF
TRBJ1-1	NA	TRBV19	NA	TGTGCCAGTACCGAGCACCAAGGGCTAAGGTCTGAAGCTTTCTTT	CASTEHQGLRSEAFF
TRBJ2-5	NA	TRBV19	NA	TGTGCCAGTAGTAATGGGTTAAGGAGCGGACAAGAGACCCAGTACTTC	CASSNGLRSGQETQYF
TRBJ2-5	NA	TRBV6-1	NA	TGTGCCAGCAGTGAAGGTTTCCGCAAAGAGACCCAGTACTTC	CASSEGFRKETQYF
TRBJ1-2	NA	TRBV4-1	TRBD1	TGCGCCAGCAGCCAATCCGGGACAGGGGGCAACTATGGCTACACCTTC	CASSQSGTGGNYGYTF
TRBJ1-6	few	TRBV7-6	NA	TGTGCCAGCAGCCTGGACAGCTATAATTCACCCCTCCACTTT	CASSLDSYNSPLHF
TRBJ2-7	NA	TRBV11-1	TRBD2	TGTGCCAGCAGCCCCCGCCTAGCGGGAAACTACGAGCAGTACTTC	CASSPRLAGNYEQYF
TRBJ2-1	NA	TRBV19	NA	TGTGCCAGTAGTATAGATTATGGAGGGGGTAACTACAATGAGCAGTTCTTC	CASSIDYGGGNYNEQFF
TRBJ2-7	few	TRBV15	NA	TGTGCCACCAGCAGAGACCCAGGATCCTACGAGCAGTACTTC	CATSRDPGSYEQYF
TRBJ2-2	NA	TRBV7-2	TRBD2	TGTGCCAGCAGCGCGGGACTAGCGAGCACCGGGGAGCTGTTTTTT	CASSAGLASTGELFF
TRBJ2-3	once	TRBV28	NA	TGTGCCAGCAGTTTTCAGCAGTCCACAGATACGCAGTATTTT	CASSFQQSTDTQYF
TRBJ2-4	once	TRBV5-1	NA	TGCGCCAGCAGCCCTACTAGCACCCGAAGGGTTTGGAAGTACTTC	CASSPTSTRRVWKYF
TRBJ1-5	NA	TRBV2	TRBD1	TGTGCCAGCAGTCAGACAGGGTATAGTCAGCCCCAGCATTTT	CASSQTGYSQPQHF
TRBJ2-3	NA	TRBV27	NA	TGTGCCAGCAGTTTAAAAGCAGGGCCGGCGGATACGCAGTATTTT	CASSLKAGPADTQYF
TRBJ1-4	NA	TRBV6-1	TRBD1	TGTGCCAGCAGGACCGGGACAGACGATGAAAAACTGTTTTTT	CASRTGTDDEKLFF